These 2 T cell receptor beta chains share one sample of origin, sequenced in a study of OX40 agonist ivuxolimab in advanced cancers. Sequencing used immunoSEQ multiplex PCR; TCRdb keeps in-frame clones, though not all of them. In the table there are tens of thousands of clones, about 91% of which are singletons. Sample: CD4+ or CD8+ T cells sorted from blood, taken in a trial of the OX40 agonist ivuxolimab. The receptors were gathered from an adult with an advanced solid tumor such as melanoma, head and neck, liver or kidney cancer.

The CDR3 DNA follows: TGTGCCAGCAGCGTATCTAGCGGGAGTCCGGAGACCCAGTACTTC. Translating gives CASSVSSGSPETQYF. The chain recombines TRBV9 with TRBJ2-5, with 10 bases that match TRBD2. Looked up from germline, CDR1 is SGDLS and CDR2 is YYNGEE. This CDR3 contains 15 residues. V shed 1 base and J 5 bases; nucleotides not matched to a gene: 5.

V gene TRBV4-1 combines with J gene TRBJ2-7, with D maybe TRBD1 (6 bases). V was shortened by 2 bases and J by 2 bases, with 19 bases between the two germline ends. Germline assignment: CDR1 MGHRA and CDR2 YSYEKL. The CDR3 is made up of 17 amino acids. The CDR3 region has the DNA TGCGCCAGCAGCCAAAGCCCCGCAGGGGCAGGAACCTACGAGCAGTACTTC. Protein: CASSQSPAGAGTYEQYF.